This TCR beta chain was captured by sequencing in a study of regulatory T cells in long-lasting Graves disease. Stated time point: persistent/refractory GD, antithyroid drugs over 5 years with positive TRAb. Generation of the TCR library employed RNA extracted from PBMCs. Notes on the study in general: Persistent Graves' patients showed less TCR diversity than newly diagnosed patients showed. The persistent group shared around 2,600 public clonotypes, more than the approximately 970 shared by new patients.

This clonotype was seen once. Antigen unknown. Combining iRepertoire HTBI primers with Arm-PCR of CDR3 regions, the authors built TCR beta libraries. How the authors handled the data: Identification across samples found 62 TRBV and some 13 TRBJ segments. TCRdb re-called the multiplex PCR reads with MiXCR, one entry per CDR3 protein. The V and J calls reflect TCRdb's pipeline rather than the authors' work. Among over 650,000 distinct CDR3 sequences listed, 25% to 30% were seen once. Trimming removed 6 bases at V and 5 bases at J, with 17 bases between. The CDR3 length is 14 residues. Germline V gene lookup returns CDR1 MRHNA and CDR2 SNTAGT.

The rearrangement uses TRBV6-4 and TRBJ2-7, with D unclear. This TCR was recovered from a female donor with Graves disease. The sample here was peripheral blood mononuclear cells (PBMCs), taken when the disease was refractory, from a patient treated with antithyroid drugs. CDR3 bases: TGTGCCAGCAGCTCCGGTGGGGTGGGCGACGAGCAGTACTTC. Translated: CASSSGGVGDEQYF.